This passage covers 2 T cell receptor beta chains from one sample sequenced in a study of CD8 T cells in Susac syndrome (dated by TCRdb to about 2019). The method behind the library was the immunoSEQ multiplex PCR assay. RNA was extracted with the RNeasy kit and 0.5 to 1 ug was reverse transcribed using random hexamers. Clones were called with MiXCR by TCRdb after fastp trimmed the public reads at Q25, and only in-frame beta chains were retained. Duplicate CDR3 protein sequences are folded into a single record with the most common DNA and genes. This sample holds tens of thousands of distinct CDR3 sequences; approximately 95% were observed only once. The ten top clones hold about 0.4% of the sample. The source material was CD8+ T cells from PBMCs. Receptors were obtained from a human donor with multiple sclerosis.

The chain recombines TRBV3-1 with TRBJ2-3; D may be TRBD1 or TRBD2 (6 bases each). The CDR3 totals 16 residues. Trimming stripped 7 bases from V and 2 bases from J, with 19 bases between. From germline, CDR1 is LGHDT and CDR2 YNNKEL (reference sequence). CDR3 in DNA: TGTGCCAGCACTCACGGGGGACACCTAACCACAGATACGCAGTATTTT. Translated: CASTHGGHLTTDTQYF.

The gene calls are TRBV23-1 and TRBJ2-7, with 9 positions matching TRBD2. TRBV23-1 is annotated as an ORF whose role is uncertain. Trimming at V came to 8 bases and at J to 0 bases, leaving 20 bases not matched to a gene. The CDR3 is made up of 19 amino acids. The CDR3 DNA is TGCGCCAGCCTAACTACCCGAGCGGGTAGCGGGGGAAGCTCCTACGAGCAGTACTTC. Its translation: CASLTTRAGSGGSSYEQYF.